These 14 T cell receptor beta chains originate from one sample sequenced in a study of radiotherapy plus CTLA-4 blockade in lung cancer (dated by TCRdb to the late 2010s). The library was generated by the immunoSEQ multiplex PCR assay. TCRdb carries this immuneACCESS record with in-frame sequences only. Its versions omit some clonotypes, under half of them owing to an unresolved V gene in the studies checked, with the rest unexplained. In all, the sample holds 50,000 to 85,000 clones, and around four fifths of those were seen once. The ten largest clonotypes hold about 4% of the sample. Here the sequenced sample was peripheral blood, taken from a patient treated with radiotherapy plus ipilimumab. These receptors were collected from a human donor with non-small cell lung cancer who had a partial response to radiotherapy plus ipilimumab.

The rearrangement joins TRBV28 to TRBJ1-1, with 7 nucleotides matching TRBD1. Unmatched junction bases numbered 3, after V lost 4 bases and J lost 10 bases. This CDR3 spans 11 amino acids. Germline lookup yields CDR1 MDHEN and CDR2 SYDVKM. The chain's CDR3 is CASSWTGGAFF. The CDR3 DNA sequence: TGTGCCAGCAGTTGGACAGGAGGAGCTTTCTTT. Full variable domain (rest looked up from reference TRBV28 and TRBJ1-1): DVKVTQSSRYLVKRTGEKVFLECVQDMDHENMFWYRQDPGLGLRLIYFSYDVKMKEKGDIPEGYSVSREKKERFSLILESASTNQTSMYLCASSWTGGAFFGQGTRLTVV.

This clone was recorded a few times. This chain joins TRBV9 and TRBJ2-3; 10 bases fit TRBD2. Germline lookup yields CDR1 SGDLS and CDR2 YYNGEE. Trimming cost V 4 bases and J 1 base; bases outside gene matches: 12. The CDR3 runs to 18 residues. The CDR3 DNA reads TGTGCCAGCAGCCTTTCCGGGGGGCTAGCGGGAGGCACAGATACGCAGTATTTT. It translates to CASSLSGGLAGGTDTQYF.

The chain has TRBV7-9 and TRBJ1-4; TRBD1 might be the D (5 bases). The ends were cut back, 1 base at V and 7 bases at J, with 16 bases in the middle. The CDR3 totals 16 residues. Germline assignment: CDR1 SEHNR and CDR2 FQNEAQ (reference sequence). The CDR3 here is CASSLGLGAESEKLFF. DNA of the CDR3: TGTGCCAGCAGCTTAGGACTAGGGGCGGAGAGTGAAAAACTGTTTTTT.

The chain couples TRBV19 to TRBJ2-7; 10 bases map to TRBD2. After removal of 1 base from V and 4 bases from J, the junction contained 4 bases not matched to a gene. Germline CDR1 reads LNHDA; CDR2 reads SQIVND (reference sequence). The CDR3 length is 15 residues. DNA for the CDR3: TGTGCCAGTAGTATAGTACTAGCGGGAACTTACGAGCAGTACTTC. It specifies CASSIVLAGTYEQYF.

The chain links TRBV6-4 to TRBJ2-3; 9 bases map to TRBD1. The germline V gene has CDR1 MRHNA and CDR2 SNTAGT. The CDR3 is made up of 14 amino acids. J lost 5 bases, V lost 10 bases, and 10 bases had no gene match. As DNA, the CDR3 is TGTGCCAATACACCGGGACAGGGCTTAGATACGCAGTATTTT. Protein: CANTPGQGLDTQYF.

This clone was seen more than once but under ten times. The chain recombines TRBV5-1 with TRBJ2-1, with TRBD1 identical over 11 bases. The CDR3 loop spans 15 amino acids. Trimming took 2 bases from V and 6 from J; bases not matched to a gene: 4. Germline CDR1 reads SGHRS; CDR2 reads YFSETQ. The DNA for the CDR3 is TGCGCCAGCAGCTTAAGGGGGACAGGGGGCAATGAGCAGTTCTTC. Translation gives CASSLRGTGGNEQFF.

The CDR3 bases are TGTTCTTCCGGGGGACAGGGGAGTACTGAAGCTTTCTTT. It encodes CSSGGQGSTEAFF. The V and J genes are TRBV2 and TRBJ1-1; 10 nucleotides match TRBD1. The CDR3 runs 13 residues. The germline V gene has CDR1 SNHLY and CDR2 FYNNEI.

This sequence joins TRBV29-1 and TRBJ2-7; D is possibly TRBD1 (7 bases). CDR3 length equals 14 residues. Germline CDR1 reads SQVTM; CDR2 reads ANQGSEA. The V end was cut by 5 bases, the J end by 2 bases, with 16 bases between. DNA for the CDR3: TGCAGCGTTCGACAGGGAGGCAGTGCCTACGAGCAGTACTTC. Translated, it gives CSVRQGGSAYEQYF.

CDR3 residues: CASSSGQGAYEQYF. For the CDR3, the DNA is TGCGCCAGCAGCTCGGGACAGGGGGCCTACGAGCAGTACTTC. This sequence joins TRBV5-1 and TRBJ2-7; TRBD1 matches 11 bases. Germline CDR1 reads SGHRS; CDR2 reads YFSETQ. CDR3 length: 14 residues. Trimming took 3 bases from V and 2 from J; bases not matched to a gene: 1.

This chain uses TRBV9 with TRBJ2-7, with 7 bases identical to TRBD2. After removal of 3 bases from V and 0 bases from J, the junction contained 3 bases not matched to a gene. This CDR3 has 14 residues. The V gene's germline CDR1 is SGDLS and CDR2 YYNGEE. CDR3 DNA: TGTGCCAGCAGCGAGACTAGCCCCTCCTACGAGCAGTACTTC. It is translated as CASSETSPSYEQYF. Based on the CDR3 plus reference TRBV9 and TRBJ2-7, the full variable domain is DSGVTQTPKHLITATGQRVTLRCSPRSGDLSVYWYQQSLDQGLQFLIQYYNGEERAKGNILERFSAQQFPDLHSELNLSSLELGDSALYFCASSETSPSYEQYFGPGTRLTVT.

This sequence joins TRBV19 and TRBJ1-1; TRBD1 matches 7 bases. This CDR3 spans 12 amino acids. The J segment lost 5 bases and the V segment lost 6 bases, leaving 3 bases of the junction unmatched. CDR1 is LNHDA and CDR2 is SQIVND in the germline V gene (reference sequence). The CDR3 sequence is CASRQQGTEAFF. The CDR3 DNA reads TGTGCCAGTAGGCAACAGGGGACTGAAGCTTTCTTT.

J is TRBJ2-1 and V is TRBV5-1; 12 nucleotides align to TRBD2. CDR1 SGHRS and CDR2 YFSETQ come from the germline V gene. The ends lost 6 bases at V and 7 bases at J; junction bases unmatched: 5. The CDR3 is made up of 14 amino acids. The CDR3 loop is CASTLAGGRNEQFF. The CDR3 DNA reads as TGCGCCAGCACCCTAGCGGGAGGGCGGAATGAGCAGTTCTTC.

V usage is TRBV5-6 and J usage is TRBJ2-3, with 9 bases identical to TRBD2. V lost 1 base, J lost 5 bases, and 11 bases stayed unmatched. Germline V lookup: CDR1 SGHDT, CDR2 YYEEEE. The CDR3 runs 17 residues. CDR3 in amino acids: CASSLYRLAGIQDTQYF. The CDR3 DNA is TGTGCCAGCAGCTTGTATCGTCTAGCGGGAATACAAGATACGCAGTATTTT.

The chain links TRBV2 to TRBJ2-3; 7 nucleotides align to TRBD1. The germline CDR1 and CDR2 sequences are SNHLY and FYNNEI. The ends lost 7 bases at V and 0 bases at J; junction bases unmatched: 4. The CDR3 sequence is 14 residues long. The DNA for the CDR3 is TGTGCCAGCAACCGGGACAGTAGCACAGATACGCAGTATTTT. This translates into CASNRDSSTDTQYF. Full variable domain (missing parts from reference TRBV2 and TRBJ2-3): EPEVTQTPSHQVTQMGQEVILRCVPISNHLYFYWYRQILGQKVEFLVSFYNNEISEKSEIFDDQFSVERPDGSNFTLKIRSTKLEDSAMYFCASNRDSSTDTQYFGPGTRLTVL.